These T cell receptor beta chains were read from a single sample in a study of Tregs in tolerant kidney transplant recipients. Measured with immunoSEQ multiplex PCR; TCRdb has only the in-frame clones, and not every one. The repertoire consists of about 44,000 clones, with around 95% occurring once and the leading ten covering 0.37%. The antigens for these receptors are not known. Sequencing was carried out using Tregs from blood cultured with allogeneic cells. The receptors derive from a human donor in good health. Each CDR3 is given with its conserved first and last residue. D genes are given only for firm matches. Not all rows give a size; the values are once, few, many and, for expanded clones, a class.

14	TRBJ1-1	NA	NA	TRBV6-5	CASSWGRKRTEAFF	TGTGCCAGCAGTTGGGGGAGGAAACGCACTGAAGCTTTCTTT
11	TRBJ1-2	NA	NA	TRBV29-1	CSVKTGYGYTF	TGCAGCGTAAAGACAGGATATGGCTACACCTTC
13	TRBJ1-1	NA	NA	TRBV5-4	CASSLWLSTEAFF	TGTGCCAGCAGCTTGTGGCTGTCGACTGAAGCTTTCTTT
14	TRBJ1-2	NA	NA	TRBV5-1	CASSVTGTNYGYTF	TGCGCCAGCAGCGTAACCGGGACAAACTATGGCTACACCTTC
15	TRBJ2-1	NA	once	TRBV5-8	CASSWDGRTYNEQFF	TGTGCCAGCAGTTGGGACGGCCGGACCTACAATGAGCAGTTCTTC
14	TRBJ1-6	TRBD1	NA	TRBV6-1	CASSFRDSNSPLHF	TGTGCCAGCAGTTTCCGGGACAGCAATTCACCCCTCCACTTT
16	TRBJ2-7	TRBD1	NA	TRBV5-1	CASSFGPGQGLYEQYF	TGCGCCAGCAGCTTTGGGCCGGGACAGGGTCTGTACGAGCAGTACTTC
13	TRBJ2-2	NA	NA	TRBV11-3	CASSNPPTGELFF	TGTGCCAGCAGCAATCCCCCCACCGGGGAGCTGTTTTTT
15	TRBJ2-2	NA	NA	TRBV5-1	CASTSPGLNTGELFF	TGCGCCAGCACGTCCCCGGGGCTGAACACCGGGGAGCTGTTTTTT
15	TRBJ2-5	TRBD2	NA	TRBV5-1	CASSFGGGPQETQYF	TGCGCCAGCAGCTTTGGCGGGGGTCCCCAAGAGACCCAGTACTTC
13	TRBJ2-7	NA	NA	TRBV23-1	CASSQRSSYEQYF	TGCGCCAGCAGTCAACGGTCCTCCTACGAGCAGTACTTC
11	TRBJ1-1	NA	few	TRBV6-1	CASGRVLEAFF	TGTGCCAGCGGTCGGGTTCTTGAAGCTTTCTTT
15	TRBJ1-5	TRBD1	NA	TRBV11-2	CASSPRGQGLAAQHF	TGTGCCAGCAGCCCTCGGGGACAGGGACTTGCGGCCCAGCATTTT
13	TRBJ2-3	NA	NA	TRBV6-4	CASSDNRGTTQYF	TGTGCCAGCAGTGACAATCGAGGGACTACGCAGTATTTT
14	TRBJ1-2	NA	NA	TRBV29-1	CSVGVFQQGDGYTF	TGCAGCGTTGGGGTGTTCCAGCAAGGCGATGGCTACACCTTC
12	TRBJ2-7	NA	NA	TRBV16	CASSLTSNEQYF	TGTGCCAGCAGCCTCACCTCCAACGAGCAGTACTTC
14	TRBJ1-3	NA	NA	TRBV19	CASSLEDSGNTIYF	TGTGCCAGTAGCCTGGAGGATTCTGGAAACACCATATATTTT
19	TRBJ2-6	NA	NA	TRBV18	CASSTSGTPSLSGANVLTF	TGTGCCAGCTCAACTAGTGGGACGCCTTCCCTCTCTGGGGCCAACGTCCTGACTTTC
15	TRBJ2-3	TRBD2	NA	TRBV7-7	CASRIAGGYTDTQYF	TGTGCCAGCAGAATAGCGGGAGGGTATACAGATACGCAGTATTTT
13	TRBJ2-1	NA	NA	TRBV9	CASSVAEYNEQFF	TGTGCCAGCAGCGTAGCAGAGTACAATGAGCAGTTCTTC
15	TRBJ1-1	TRBD1	NA	TRBV7-9	CASSPSWDRFTEAFF	TGTGCCAGCAGCCCTAGTTGGGACAGGTTCACTGAAGCTTTCTTT